These 3 T cell receptor beta chains were sequenced from one sample in a study of T cells in localized non-small cell lung cancer. Data came from immunoSEQ multiplex PCR; TCRdb stores just in-frame clones and leaves some out. The table includes around 26,000 clones, around 93% detected once. Sequencing was performed on peripheral blood, taken before any cancer treatment. These receptors all come from a female donor of 60 years or more with stage II squamous cell lung carcinoma.

V gene TRBV5-4 combines with J gene TRBJ2-6; perhaps TRBD2 as D (5 bases). CDR1 and CDR2 from the germline V gene are SGHNT and YYREEE (reference sequence). V gave up 0 bases and J gave up 2 bases, with 6 bases separating them. CDR3 length: 15 residues. CDR3 loop: CASSLAGTGANVLTF. For the CDR3, the DNA is TGTGCCAGCAGCTTGGCGGGGACTGGGGCCAACGTCCTGACTTTC.

The rearrangement links TRBV5-6 to TRBJ1-2; D is uncertain. Germline CDR1 SGHDT, CDR2 YYEEEE. Trimming took 6 bases from V and 5 from J, leaving 14 bases between them. The CDR3 is 13 amino acids. The DNA for the CDR3 is TGTGCCAGCAAGACCCGTGAGGGTTATGGCTACACCTTC. As protein: CASKTREGYGYTF.

This chain joins TRBV5-5 and TRBJ2-3; 8 bases map to TRBD1. From germline, CDR1 is SGHKS and CDR2 YYEKEE (reference sequence). CDR3 length: 14 amino acids. V gave up 6 bases and J gave up 3 bases; unmatched junction bases: 6. The CDR3 DNA follows: TGTGCCAGCAACTCCCGGGACAGGACAGATACGCAGTATTTT. It encodes CASNSRDRTDTQYF.